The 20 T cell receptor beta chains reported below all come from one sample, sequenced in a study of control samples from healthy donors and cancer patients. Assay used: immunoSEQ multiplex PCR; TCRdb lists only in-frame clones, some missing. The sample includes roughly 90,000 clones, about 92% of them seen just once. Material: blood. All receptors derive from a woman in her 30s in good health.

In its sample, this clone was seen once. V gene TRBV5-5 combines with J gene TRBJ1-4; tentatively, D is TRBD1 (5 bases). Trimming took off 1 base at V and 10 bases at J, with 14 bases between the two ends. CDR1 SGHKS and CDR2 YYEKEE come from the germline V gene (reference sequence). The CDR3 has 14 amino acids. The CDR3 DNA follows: TGTGCCAGCAGCTTGACCCCCAGGGAAGCAAAACTGTTTTTT. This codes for CASSLTPREAKLFF. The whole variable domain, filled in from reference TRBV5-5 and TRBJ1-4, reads DAGVTQSPTHLIKTRGQQVTLRCSPISGHKSVSWYQQVLGQGPQFIFQYYEKEERGRGNFPDRFSARQFPNYSSELNVNALLLGDSALYLCASSLTPREAKLFFGSGTQLSVL.

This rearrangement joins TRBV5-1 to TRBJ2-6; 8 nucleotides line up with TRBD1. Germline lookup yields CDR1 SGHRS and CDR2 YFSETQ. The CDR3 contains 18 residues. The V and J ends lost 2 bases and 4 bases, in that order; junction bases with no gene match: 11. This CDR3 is CASSFRTGFSTGANVLTF. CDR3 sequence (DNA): TGCGCCAGCAGCTTTAGGACAGGGTTCTCTACCGGGGCCAACGTCCTGACTTTC.

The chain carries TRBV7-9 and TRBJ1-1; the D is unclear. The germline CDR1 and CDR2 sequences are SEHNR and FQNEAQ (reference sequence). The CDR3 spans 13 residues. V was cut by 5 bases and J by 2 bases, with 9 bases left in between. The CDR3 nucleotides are TGTGCCAGCAGCCAGGTTGCAAACACTGAAGCTTTCTTT. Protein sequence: CASSQVANTEAFF.

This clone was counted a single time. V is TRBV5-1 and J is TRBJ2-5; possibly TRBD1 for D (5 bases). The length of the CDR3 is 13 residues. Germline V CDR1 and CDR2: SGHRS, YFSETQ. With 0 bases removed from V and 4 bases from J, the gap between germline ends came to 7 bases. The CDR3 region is CASSLGGAETQYF. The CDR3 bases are TGCGCCAGCAGCTTGGGGGGCGCAGAGACCCAGTACTTC.

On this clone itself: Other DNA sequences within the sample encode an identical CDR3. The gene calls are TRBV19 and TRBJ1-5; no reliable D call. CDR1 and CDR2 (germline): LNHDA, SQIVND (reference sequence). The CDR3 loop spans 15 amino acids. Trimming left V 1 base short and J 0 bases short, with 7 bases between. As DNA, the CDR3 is TGTGCCAGTAGTATAGCGAGTTATAGCAATCAGCCCCAGCATTTT. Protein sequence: CASSIASYSNQPQHF.

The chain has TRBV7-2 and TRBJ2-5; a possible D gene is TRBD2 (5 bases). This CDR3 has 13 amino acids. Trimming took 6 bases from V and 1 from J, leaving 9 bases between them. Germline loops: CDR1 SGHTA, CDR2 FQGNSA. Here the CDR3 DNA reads TGTGCCAGCAGGTCGAGGGTCCAAGAGACCCAGTACTTC. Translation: CASRSRVQETQYF. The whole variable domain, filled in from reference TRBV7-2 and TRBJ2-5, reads GAGVSQSPSNKVTEKGKDVELRCDPISGHTALYWYRQSLGQGLEFLIYFQGNSAPDKSGLPSDRFSAERTGGSVSTLTIQRTQQEDSAVYLCASRSRVQETQYFGPGTRLLVL.

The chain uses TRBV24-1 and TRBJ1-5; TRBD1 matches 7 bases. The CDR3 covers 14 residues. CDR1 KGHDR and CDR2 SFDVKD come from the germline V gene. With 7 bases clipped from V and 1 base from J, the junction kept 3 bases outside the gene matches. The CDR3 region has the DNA TGTGCCACCAGCCAACAGGGGAGCAATCAGCCCCAGCATTTT. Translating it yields CATSQQGSNQPQHF.

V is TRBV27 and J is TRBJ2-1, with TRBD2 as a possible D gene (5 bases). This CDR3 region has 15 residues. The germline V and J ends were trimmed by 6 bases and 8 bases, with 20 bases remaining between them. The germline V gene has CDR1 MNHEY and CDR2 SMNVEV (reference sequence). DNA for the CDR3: TGTGCCAGCAGCCGAGGGAGTGGCCCCTTGTATGAGCAGTTCTTC. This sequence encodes CASSRGSGPLYEQFF.

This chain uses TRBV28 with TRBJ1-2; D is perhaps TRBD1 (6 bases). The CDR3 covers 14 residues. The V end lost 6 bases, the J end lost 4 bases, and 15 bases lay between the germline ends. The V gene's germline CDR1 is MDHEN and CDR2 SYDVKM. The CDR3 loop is CASSLITGIYGYTF. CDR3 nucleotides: TGTGCCAGCAGCCTAATAACAGGGATCTATGGCTACACCTTC.

CDR3 in DNA: TGCGCCAGCAGTCAAAAAGGTCATGGCTACACCTTC. Amino acids: CASSQKGHGYTF. This chain uses TRBV23-1 with TRBJ1-2, with unresolved D. TRBV23-1 is treated as an ORF (open reading frame) with a function not yet certain. V lost 2 bases, J lost 6 bases, and 7 bases lay in between. CDR3 size: 12 residues.

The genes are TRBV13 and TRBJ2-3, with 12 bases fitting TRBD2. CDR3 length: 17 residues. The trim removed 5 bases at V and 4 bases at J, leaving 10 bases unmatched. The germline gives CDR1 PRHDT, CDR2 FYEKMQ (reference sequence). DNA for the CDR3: TGTGCCAGCAGCCTCGGGACTAGCGGGCTCGCGGCAGATACGCAGTATTTT. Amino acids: CASSLGTSGLAADTQYF.

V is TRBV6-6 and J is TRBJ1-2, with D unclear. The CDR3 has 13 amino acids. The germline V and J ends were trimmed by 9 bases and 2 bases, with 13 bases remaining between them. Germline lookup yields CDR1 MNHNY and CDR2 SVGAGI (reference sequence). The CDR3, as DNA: TGTGCCAGTAGACCAGACGCAAACTATGGCTACACCTTC. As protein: CASRPDANYGYTF.

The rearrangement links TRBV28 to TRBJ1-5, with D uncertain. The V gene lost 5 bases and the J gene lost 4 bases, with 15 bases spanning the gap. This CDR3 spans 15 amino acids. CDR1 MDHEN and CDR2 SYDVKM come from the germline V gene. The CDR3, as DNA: TGTGCCAGCAGTATGGCGAGGGTCGGGAATCAGCCCCAGCATTTT. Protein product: CASSMARVGNQPQHF.

The CDR3 is CASSEGIDTGELFF. As DNA, the CDR3 is TGTGCCAGCAGTGAAGGGATCGACACCGGGGAGCTGTTTTTT. The chain links TRBV6-4 to TRBJ2-2; no clear D gene. Trimming cost V 3 bases and J 3 bases, with 8 bases left between them. CDR1 is MRHNA, CDR2 SNTAGT, per germline. The CDR3 loop spans 14 amino acids.

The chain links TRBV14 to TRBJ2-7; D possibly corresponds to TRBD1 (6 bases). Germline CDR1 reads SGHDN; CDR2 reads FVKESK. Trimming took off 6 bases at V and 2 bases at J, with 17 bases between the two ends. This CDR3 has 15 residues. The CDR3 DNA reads TGTGCCAGCAGACTTACGGACAGCAGGGCCTACGAGCAGTACTTC. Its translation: CASRLTDSRAYEQYF.

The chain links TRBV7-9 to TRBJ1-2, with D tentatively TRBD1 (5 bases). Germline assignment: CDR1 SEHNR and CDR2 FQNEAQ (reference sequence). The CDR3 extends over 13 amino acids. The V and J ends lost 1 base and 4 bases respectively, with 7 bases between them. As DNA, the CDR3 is TGTGCCAGCAGCTTAGGGGACCGCTATGGCTACACCTTC. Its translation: CASSLGDRYGYTF. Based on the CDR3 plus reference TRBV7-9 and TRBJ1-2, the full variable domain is DTGVSQNPRHKITKRGQNVTFRCDPISEHNRLYWYRQTLGQGPEFLTYFQNEAQLEKSRLLSDRFSAERPKGSFSTLEIQRTEQGDSAMYLCASSLGDRYGYTFGSGTRLTVV.

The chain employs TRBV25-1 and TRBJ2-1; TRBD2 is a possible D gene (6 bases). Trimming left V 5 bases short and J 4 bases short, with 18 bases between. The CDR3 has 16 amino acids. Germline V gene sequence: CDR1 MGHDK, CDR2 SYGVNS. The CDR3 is CASSPTAGLGYNEQFF. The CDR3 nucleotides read TGTGCCAGCAGTCCCACGGCGGGACTGGGGTACAATGAGCAGTTCTTC.

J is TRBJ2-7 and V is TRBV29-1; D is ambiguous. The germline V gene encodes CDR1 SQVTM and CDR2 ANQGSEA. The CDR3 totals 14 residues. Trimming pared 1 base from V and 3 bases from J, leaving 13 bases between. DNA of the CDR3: TGCAGCGTTGAAGGGCCTCATAGGATCTACGAGCAGTACTTC. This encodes CSVEGPHRIYEQYF.

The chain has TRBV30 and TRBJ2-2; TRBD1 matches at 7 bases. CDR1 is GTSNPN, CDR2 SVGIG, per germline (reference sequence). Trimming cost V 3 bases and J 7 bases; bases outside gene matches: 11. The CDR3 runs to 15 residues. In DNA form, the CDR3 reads TGTGCCTGGAGACCGAGGGACAGCCGAAGCGGGGAGCTGTTTTTT. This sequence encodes CAWRPRDSRSGELFF.

The CDR3 nucleotides read TGTGCCAGCAGCCGAGCGCCGGGGGCTACCTACGAGCAGTACTTC. Its translation is CASSRAPGATYEQYF. The rearrangement uses TRBV27 and TRBJ2-7; D possibly matches TRBD1 or TRBD2 (6 bases each). The CDR3 covers 15 residues. Looked up from germline, CDR1 is MNHEY and CDR2 is SMNVEV (reference sequence). V was pared by 6 bases and J by 2 bases, with 17 bases between.